These 8 T cell receptor beta chains came from one sample sequenced in a study of CD8 T cells in ankylosing spondylitis. Findings and limits, study-wide: For ankylosing spondylitis blood, a TCR beta motif of roughly 8 highly homologous variants appeared characteristic.

The antigens for these receptors are not known. TCRdb analysed the 5' RACE reads with MiXCR anew, one entry per CDR3 protein. This table has roughly 90,000 distinct CDR3 sequences, just under 9% appearing once. What was sequenced was blood, either unsorted or a sorted T cell fraction (not recorded which). Every receptor here comes from a male donor with ankylosing spondylitis.

CDR3 residues: CASSLLATEQFF. CDR3 nucleotide sequence: TGCGCCAGCAGCTTACTAGCAACTGAGCAGTTCTTC. This sequence joins TRBV5-1 and TRBJ2-1; TRBD2 is a possible D gene (6 bases). CDR1 is SGHRS and CDR2 is YFSETQ in the germline V gene. The CDR3 is 12 amino acids. The ends were cut back, 2 bases at V and 9 bases at J, with 9 bases in the middle. The complete variable domain, with remaining parts taken from reference TRBV5-1 and TRBJ2-1, reads KAGVTQTPRYLIKTRGQQVTLSCSPISGHRSVSWYQQTPGQGLQFLFEYFSETQRNKGNFPGRFSGRQFSNSRSEMNVSTLELGDSALYLCASSLLATEQFFGPGTRLTVL.

This clonotype was counted between two and nine times. CDR3: CATSRVADTQYF. The DNA of the CDR3 is TGTGCCACCAGCAGAGTCGCAGATACGCAGTATTTT. This chain connects TRBV15 to TRBJ2-3; no reliable D call. This CDR3 has 12 residues. Germline CDR1 LNHNV, CDR2 YYDKDF (reference sequence). V gave up 1 base and J gave up 4 bases, with 3 bases separating them.

There are a few counts of this clonotype. The chain uses TRBV24-1 and TRBJ2-1; D perhaps matches TRBD1 (6 bases). The length of the CDR3 is 17 residues. CDR1 is KGHDR, CDR2 SFDVKD, per germline. The V and J ends lost 0 bases and 0 bases respectively, with 11 bases between them. The CDR3 here is CATSDLSAGDSYNEQFF. The CDR3 DNA reads TGTGCCACCAGTGATTTGTCGGCAGGGGACTCCTACAATGAGCAGTTCTTC.

This clonotype appeared many times. V and J are TRBV3-1 and TRBJ2-7; 8 positions match TRBD1. V lost 5 bases to trimming and J lost 5 bases; unmatched junction nucleotides: 5. CDR3 length: 13 residues. The germline V gene encodes CDR1 LGHDT and CDR2 YNNKEL (reference sequence). The CDR3 loop reads CASSGTGDDEQYF. CDR3 coding DNA: TGTGCCAGCAGCGGGACAGGTGACGACGAGCAGTACTTC.

This clonotype occurred many times. The chain couples TRBV5-1 to TRBJ2-2; TRBD2 matches 11 bases. Germline lookup yields CDR1 SGHRS and CDR2 YFSETQ. After removal of 4 bases from V and 7 bases from J, the junction contained 6 bases not matched to a gene. The CDR3 has 15 residues. The CDR3 spells CASSPLGTSGGELFF. In DNA, the CDR3 is TGCGCCAGCAGCCCGCTCGGGACTAGCGGCGGGGAGCTGTTTTTT.

This clonotype was recorded a few times. The gene calls are TRBV18 and TRBJ2-1; D may be TRBD1 (5 bases). The CDR3 contains 15 residues. The V and J ends lost 3 bases and 0 bases respectively, with 9 bases between them. Germline V lookup: CDR1 KGHSH, CDR2 LQKENI. The CDR3 loop is CASSPSDSSYNEQFF. The CDR3 DNA reads as TGTGCCAGCTCACCCTCCGACAGCTCCTACAATGAGCAGTTCTTC.

This clonotype was counted at least ten times. The gene calls are TRBV7-8 and TRBJ2-7, with no clear D. CDR1 is SGHVS, CDR2 FQNEAQ, per germline. The ends were cut back, 2 bases at V and 5 bases at J, with 10 bases in the middle. The CDR3 sequence is 13 residues long. CDR3 amino acids: CASSLSIMDEQYV. CDR3 coding DNA: TGTGCCAGCAGCTTAAGTATAATGGACGAGCAGTACGTC.

In this sample, this clonotype turned up many times. The chain recombines TRBV20-1 with TRBJ2-3; 7 bases line up with TRBD1. The CDR3 length is 15 residues. Losses at the gene ends were 6 bases for V and 6 bases for J; bases not matched to a gene: 15. Looked up from germline, CDR1 is DFQATT and CDR2 is SNEGSKA (reference sequence). CDR3 coding DNA: TGCAGTGCCCCCGGGACAGTGGGTGGATTGGATACGCAGTATTTT. Translated, it gives CSAPGTVGGLDTQYF.